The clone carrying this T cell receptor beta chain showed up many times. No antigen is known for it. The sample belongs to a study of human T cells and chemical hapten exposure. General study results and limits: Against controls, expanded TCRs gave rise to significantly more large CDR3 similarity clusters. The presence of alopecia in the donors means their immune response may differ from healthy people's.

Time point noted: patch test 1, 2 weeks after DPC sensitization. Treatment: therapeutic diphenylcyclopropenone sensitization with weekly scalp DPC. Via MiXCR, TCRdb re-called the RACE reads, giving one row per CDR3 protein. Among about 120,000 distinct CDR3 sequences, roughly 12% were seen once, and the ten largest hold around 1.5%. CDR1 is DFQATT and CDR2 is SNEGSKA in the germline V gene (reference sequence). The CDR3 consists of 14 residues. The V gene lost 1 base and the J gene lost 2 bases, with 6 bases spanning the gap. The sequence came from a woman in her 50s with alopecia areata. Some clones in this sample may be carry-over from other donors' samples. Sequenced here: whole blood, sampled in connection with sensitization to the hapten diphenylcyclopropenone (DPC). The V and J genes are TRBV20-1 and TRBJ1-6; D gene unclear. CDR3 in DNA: TGCAGTGCTAGAGGCGGAACCTATAATTCACCCCTCCACTTT. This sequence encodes CSARGGTYNSPLHF.